One sample yielded the 3 T cell receptor beta chains listed below, sequenced in a study of early T cells in non-severe SARS-CoV-2 infection. MiXCR, applied by TCRdb to the 5' RACE reads, yields one record per CDR3 protein. The table includes about 76,000 distinct CDR3 sequences, around 11% detected once. Source material: whole blood. These receptors originate from an adult who was a healthcare worker with PCR-confirmed SARS-CoV-2 infection or an uninfected control (not recorded which).

The chain employs TRBV7-6 and TRBJ2-7; 10 positions match TRBD1. Per germline, CDR1 SGHVS and CDR2 FNYEAQ. J was trimmed by 3 bases and V by 5 bases; bases with no gene match: 4. The length of the CDR3 is 14 residues. The CDR3 loop is CASSPRDRGYEQYF. The CDR3 DNA follows: TGTGCCAGCAGCCCCAGGGACAGGGGCTACGAGCAGTACTTC. Supplemented by reference TRBV7-6 and TRBJ2-7, the full variable domain reads GAGVSQSPRYKVTKRGQDVALRCDPISGHVSLYWYRQALGQGPEFLTYFNYEAQQDKSGLPNDRFSAERPEGSISTLTIQRTEQRDSAMYRCASSPRDRGYEQYFGPGTRLTVT.

In this sample, this clonotype turned up many times. V gene TRBV19 combines with J gene TRBJ2-3; D is possibly TRBD1 (6 bases). The germline V gene encodes CDR1 LNHDA and CDR2 SQIVND (reference sequence). The V end was cut by 3 bases, the J end by 7 bases, with 8 bases between. The CDR3 is 12 residues long. The CDR3 region is CASSMQGNTQYF. The CDR3, as DNA: TGTGCCAGTAGTATGCAGGGGAATACGCAGTATTTT.

At least ten counts were recorded for this clonotype. The rearrangement uses TRBV7-8 and TRBJ2-7; D call uncertain. Looked up from germline, CDR1 is SGHVS and CDR2 is FQNEAQ. The CDR3 extends over 13 amino acids. Trimming pared 7 bases from V and 0 bases from J, leaving 10 bases between. The CDR3 DNA follows: TGTGCCAGCACCGTAGGCCGCTCCTACGAGCAGTACTTC. Amino acids: CASTVGRSYEQYF.